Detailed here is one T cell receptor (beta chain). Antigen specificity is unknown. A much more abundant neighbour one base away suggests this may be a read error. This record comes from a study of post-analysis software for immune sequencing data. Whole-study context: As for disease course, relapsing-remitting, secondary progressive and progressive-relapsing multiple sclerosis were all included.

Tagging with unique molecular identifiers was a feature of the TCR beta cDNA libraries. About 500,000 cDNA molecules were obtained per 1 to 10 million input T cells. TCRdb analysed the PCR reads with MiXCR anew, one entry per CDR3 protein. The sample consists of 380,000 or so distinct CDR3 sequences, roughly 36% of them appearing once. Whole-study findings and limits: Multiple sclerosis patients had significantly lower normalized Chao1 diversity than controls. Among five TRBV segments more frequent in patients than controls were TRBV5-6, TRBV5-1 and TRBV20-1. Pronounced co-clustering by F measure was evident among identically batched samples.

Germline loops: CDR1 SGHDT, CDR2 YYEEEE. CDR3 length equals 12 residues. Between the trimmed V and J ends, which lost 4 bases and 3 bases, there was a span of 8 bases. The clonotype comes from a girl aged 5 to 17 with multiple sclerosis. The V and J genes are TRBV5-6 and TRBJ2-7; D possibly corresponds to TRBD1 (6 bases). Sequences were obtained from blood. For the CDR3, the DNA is TGTGCCAGCAGCCACAGGGACTACGAGCAGTACTTC. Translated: CASSHRDYEQYF.